The T cell receptor beta chain described here comes from a study of T cell clones after liver transplantation. Produced via immunoSEQ multiplex PCR; TCRdb's table is partial and in-frame only. The profile shows tens of thousands of clones, 90% of them singletons. Worth noting for this clone: Its antigen remains unknown.

Study results and limitations: Post-transplant, graft-donor-reactive CD4 TCRbeta sequences in blood dropped significantly in 5 of 8 subjects.

Sequencing used CD4+ T cells from blood, obtained before liver transplant. The TCR sequence derives from a human donor who received a liver transplant.

The CDR3 loop reads CASTYQGWTQPQHF. The CDR3 DNA is TGTGCCAGCACCTATCAGGGGTGGACTCAGCCCCAGCATTTT. This chain uses TRBV5-8 with TRBJ1-5; possible D gene TRBD1, 6 bases. With 6 bases removed from V and 6 bases from J, the gap between germline ends came to 16 bases. The germline gives CDR1 SGHTS, CDR2 YDEGEE. CDR3 length: 14 amino acids.